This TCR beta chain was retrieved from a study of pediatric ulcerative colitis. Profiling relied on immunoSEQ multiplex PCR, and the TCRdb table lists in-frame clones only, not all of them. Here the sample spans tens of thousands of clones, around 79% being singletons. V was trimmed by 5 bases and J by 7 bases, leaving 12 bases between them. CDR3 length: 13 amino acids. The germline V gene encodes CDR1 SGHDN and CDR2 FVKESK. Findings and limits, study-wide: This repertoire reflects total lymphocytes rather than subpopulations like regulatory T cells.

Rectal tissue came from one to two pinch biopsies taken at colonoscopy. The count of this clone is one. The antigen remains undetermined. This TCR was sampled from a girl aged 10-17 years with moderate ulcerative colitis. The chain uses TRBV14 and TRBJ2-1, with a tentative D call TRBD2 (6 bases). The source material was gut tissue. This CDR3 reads CASSLLGGNEQFF. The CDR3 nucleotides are TGTGCCAGCAGCTTACTGGGAGGAAATGAGCAGTTCTTC.